Below are 8 T cell receptor beta chains sequenced from a single sample in a study of blood T cell repertoires in COVID-19. TCRdb's table, derived via immunoSEQ multiplex PCR, lists solely in-frame clones and lacks some. The repertoire holds about 140,000 clones, around 83% seen once, with around 1.4% in the top ten. Sequenced sample: peripheral blood. All receptors come from a human donor in a cohort sampled during active COVID-19.

V and J are TRBV13 and TRBJ1-1; no clear D. This CDR3 is built from 14 residues. V was trimmed by 0 bases and J by 1 base, leaving 6 bases between them. Germline V gives CDR1 PRHDT, CDR2 FYEKMQ (reference sequence). The CDR3 DNA follows: TGTGCCAGCAGCTTAGGGGGGAGGAACACTGAAGCTTTCTTT. As protein: CASSLGGRNTEAFF.

The chain carries TRBV19 and TRBJ1-1; 7 positions agree with TRBD1. J was trimmed by 2 bases and V by 5 bases; bases with no gene match: 5. The CDR3 covers 14 residues. Germline V CDR1 and CDR2: LNHDA, SQIVND (reference sequence). CDR3 DNA: TGTGCCAGTAGTCCGGGACAGAGAAACACTGAAGCTTTCTTT. It specifies CASSPGQRNTEAFF. The full variable domain, rest sourced from reference TRBV19 and TRBJ1-1, is DGGITQSPKYLFRKEGQNVTLSCEQNLNHDAMYWYRQDPGQGLRLIYYSQIVNDFQKGDIAEGYSVSREKKESFPLTVTSAQKNPTAFYLCASSPGQRNTEAFFGQGTRLTVV.

The chain joins TRBV28 to TRBJ2-1; 9 nucleotides align to TRBD2. This CDR3 comprises 18 residues. Trimming removed 7 bases from V and 0 bases from J; junction bases left unmatched: 13. Germline V gene data show CDR1 as MDHEN and CDR2 as SYDVKM. CDR3 bases: TGTGCCAGCACCCGGGGGCTAGCGGGAAGCGGCTCCTACAATGAGCAGTTCTTC. It codes for CASTRGLAGSGSYNEQFF. The full variable domain, in which reference TRBV28 and TRBJ2-1 provide the parts outside the CDR3, is DVKVTQSSRYLVKRTGEKVFLECVQDMDHENMFWYRQDPGLGLRLIYFSYDVKMKEKGDIPEGYSVSREKKERFSLILESASTNQTSMYLCASTRGLAGSGSYNEQFFGPGTRLTVL.

Details on this clone: The junction does not match germline at one end; this may be a read error. This chain joins TRBV7-9 and TRBJ1-3; D gene uncertain. Per germline, CDR1 SEHNR and CDR2 FQNEAQ (reference sequence). CDR3 length equals 17 residues. In DNA, the CDR3 is TGTGCCAGCAGCCCTTTGTCGACCGCCCTAATTGGAGACACCATATATTTT. It translates to CASSPLSTALIGDTIYF.

The V and J genes are TRBV19 and TRBJ1-5; the D gene is possibly TRBD1 (6 bases). Germline-derived CDR1 and CDR2 are LNHDA and SQIVND (reference sequence). This CDR3 contains 16 residues. With 4 bases removed from V and 4 bases from J, the gap between germline ends came to 17 bases. CDR3 region: CASSTGHLRSNQPQHF. The CDR3, as DNA: TGTGCCAGTAGTACGGGACACTTACGCTCGAATCAGCCCCAGCATTTT. Together with reference TRBV19 and TRBJ1-5, the CDR3 gives the full variable domain: DGGITQSPKYLFRKEGQNVTLSCEQNLNHDAMYWYRQDPGQGLRLIYYSQIVNDFQKGDIAEGYSVSREKKESFPLTVTSAQKNPTAFYLCASSTGHLRSNQPQHFGDGTRLSIL.

The rearrangement joins TRBV5-6 to TRBJ2-5; 7 bases are shared with TRBD1. V shed 5 bases, J shed 5 bases, and the junction held 6 bases outside the gene matches. The germline CDR1 and CDR2 sequences are SGHDT and YYEEEE. This CDR3 has 13 amino acids. CDR3 loop: CASRVTGLETQYF. The CDR3 DNA follows: TGTGCCAGCAGGGTGACAGGGCTCGAGACCCAGTACTTC.

The chain couples TRBV5-1 to TRBJ2-7, with D perhaps TRBD1 (5 bases). CDR1 is SGHRS and CDR2 is YFSETQ in the germline V gene. The CDR3 runs to 14 residues. V was pared by 5 bases and J by 0 bases, with 12 bases between. This CDR3 reads CASSPQTGSYEQYF. CDR3 DNA: TGCGCCAGCAGTCCTCAAACAGGCTCCTACGAGCAGTACTTC.

The rearrangement joins TRBV14 to TRBJ2-2, with a tentative D call TRBD1 (7 bases). V lost 4 bases, J lost 6 bases, and 12 bases lay in between. From germline, CDR1 is SGHDN and CDR2 FVKESK. This CDR3 region has 14 residues. Here the CDR3 DNA reads TGTGCCAGCAGCCTCAGGGGGGCGGCCGGGGAGCTGTTTTTT. It specifies CASSLRGAAGELFF.